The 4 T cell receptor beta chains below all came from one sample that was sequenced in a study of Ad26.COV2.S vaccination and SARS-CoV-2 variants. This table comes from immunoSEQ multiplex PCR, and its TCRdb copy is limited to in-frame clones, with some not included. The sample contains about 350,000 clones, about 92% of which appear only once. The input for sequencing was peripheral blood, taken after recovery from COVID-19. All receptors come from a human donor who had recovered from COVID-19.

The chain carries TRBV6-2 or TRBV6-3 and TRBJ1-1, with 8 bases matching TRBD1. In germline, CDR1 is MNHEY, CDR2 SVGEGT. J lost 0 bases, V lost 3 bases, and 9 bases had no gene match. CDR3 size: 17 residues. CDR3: CASSYGTGGMVNTEAFF. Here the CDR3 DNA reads TGTGCCAGCAGTTATGGTACAGGGGGTATGGTGAACACTGAAGCTTTCTTT.

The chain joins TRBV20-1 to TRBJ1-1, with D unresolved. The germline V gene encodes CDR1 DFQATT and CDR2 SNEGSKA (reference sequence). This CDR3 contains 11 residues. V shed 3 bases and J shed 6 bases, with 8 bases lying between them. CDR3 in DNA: TGCAGTGCTAGGCATAAGCCTGAAGCTTTCTTT. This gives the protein CSARHKPEAFF.

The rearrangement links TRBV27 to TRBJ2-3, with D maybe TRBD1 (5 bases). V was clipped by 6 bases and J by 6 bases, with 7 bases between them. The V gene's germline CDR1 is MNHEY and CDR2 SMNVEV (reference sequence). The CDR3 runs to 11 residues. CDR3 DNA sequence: TGTGCCAGCAGAGGGGCCGATACGCAGTATTTT. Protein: CASRGADTQYF.

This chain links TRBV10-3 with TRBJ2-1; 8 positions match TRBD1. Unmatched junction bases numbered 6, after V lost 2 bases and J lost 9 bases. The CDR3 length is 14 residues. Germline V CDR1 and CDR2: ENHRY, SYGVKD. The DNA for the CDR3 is TGTGCCATCAGTGAGCCACAGGGGGTCGGTGAGCAGTTCTTC. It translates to CAISEPQGVGEQFF.